One sample yielded the 28 T cell receptor beta chains listed below, sequenced in a study of blood T cell repertoires in COVID-19. TCRdb's copy holds only in-frame clones and misses some; the assay was immunoSEQ multiplex PCR. The table includes hundreds of thousands of clones, about 93% detected once. The sample was peripheral blood. These receptors all stem from a woman aged 18-35 years who had recovered from COVID-19.

At least ten counts were recorded for this clone. J is TRBJ2-2 and V is TRBV27; the D gene is possibly TRBD2 (6 bases). Germline V gene data show CDR1 as MNHEY and CDR2 as SMNVEV (reference sequence). This CDR3 has 16 residues. V was pared by 6 bases and J by 1 base, with 15 bases between. The CDR3 DNA reads TGTGCCAGCAGCCCCACCGGGCGGGGGAACACCGGGGAGCTGTTTTTT. It translates to CASSPTGRGNTGELFF.

This clone was recorded only once. The J gene is TRBJ2-6, the V gene TRBV5-1; 7 positions agree with TRBD1. CDR1 is SGHRS, CDR2 YFSETQ, per germline. Trimming removed 4 bases from V and 1 base from J; junction bases left unmatched: 11. The CDR3 length is 18 residues. The CDR3 here is CASSPPTGKISGANVLTF. The CDR3 DNA reads TGCGCCAGCAGCCCCCCGACAGGGAAGATTTCTGGGGCCAACGTCCTGACTTTC.

The gene calls are TRBV25-1 and TRBJ2-1; unclear D gene. V lost 2 bases and J 6 bases, leaving 11 bases between the germline ends. The CDR3 consists of 14 residues. The germline V gene has CDR1 MGHDK and CDR2 SYGVNS. Here the CDR3 reads CASSELVAVNEQFF. The DNA of the CDR3 is TGTGCCAGCAGTGAACTCGTTGCGGTCAATGAGCAGTTCTTC.

The table lists this clone with a count of one. V gene TRBV11-2 combines with J gene TRBJ1-1, with D tentatively TRBD1 (6 bases). This CDR3 contains 13 residues. The germline V gene encodes CDR1 SGHAT and CDR2 FQNNGV. V shed 4 bases and J shed 7 bases, with 13 bases lying between them. The DNA for the CDR3 is TGTGCCAGCAGCTCGACAAGGGGGGGTGAAGCTTTCTTT. Its translation is CASSSTRGGEAFF.

The chain links TRBV10-1 to TRBJ2-2; perhaps TRBD1 as D (5 bases). The CDR3 loop spans 18 amino acids. Trimming left V 3 bases short and J 0 bases short, with 17 bases between. Germline values: CDR1 WNHNN, CDR2 SYGVQD (reference sequence). The CDR3 loop reads CASSEGASSFTNTGELFF. Written as DNA, the CDR3 is TGCGCCAGCAGTGAAGGGGCCAGCAGTTTTACGAACACCGGGGAGCTGTTTTTT.

V usage is TRBV3-1 (or the pseudogene TRBV3-2) and J usage is TRBJ1-5; TRBD1 is a possible D gene (6 bases). The CDR3 is made up of 17 amino acids. The V gene's germline CDR1 is LGHDT and CDR2 YNNKEL (reference sequence). The ends were cut back, 1 base at V and 3 bases at J, with 16 bases in the middle. The CDR3 here is CASSQALGPGANQPQHF. In DNA form, the CDR3 reads TGTGCCAGCAGCCAAGCACTCGGTCCAGGGGCCAATCAGCCCCAGCATTTT.

The chain is built from TRBV5-1 and TRBJ1-6; D might be TRBD1 (5 bases). The CDR3 runs 15 residues. Trimming pared 2 bases from V and 9 bases from J, leaving 15 bases between. Germline V gene sequence: CDR1 SGHRS, CDR2 YFSETQ. The CDR3 loop reads CASSFLDTSSSPLHF. In nucleotides, the CDR3 is TGCGCCAGCAGCTTCCTGGACACCAGCAGTTCACCCCTCCACTTT.

This chain connects TRBV5-1 to TRBJ2-6; a weak D match, TRBD1 (6 bases). CDR3 length: 17 amino acids. Trimming cost V 4 bases and J 3 bases, with 17 bases left between them. Germline lookup yields CDR1 SGHRS and CDR2 YFSETQ. CDR3 sequence (DNA): TGCGCCAGCAGCCAGGATGGGGGCCCAAGTGGGGCCAACGTCCTGACTTTC. Translating it yields CASSQDGGPSGANVLTF. Variable domain in full (rest from reference TRBV5-1 and TRBJ2-6): KAGVTQTPRYLIKTRGQQVTLSCSPISGHRSVSWYQQTPGQGLQFLFEYFSETQRNKGNFPGRFSGRQFSNSRSEMNVSTLELGDSALYLCASSQDGGPSGANVLTFGAGSRLTVL.

This chain connects TRBV5-6 to TRBJ2-2, with D perhaps matching TRBD1 (6 bases). The CDR3 contains 14 residues. The V gene's germline CDR1 is SGHDT and CDR2 YYEEEE. Trimming cost V 7 bases and J 0 bases, with 10 bases left between them. CDR3 DNA: TGTGCCAGCCAAGGACAGCCGAACACCGGGGAGCTGTTTTTT. Its translation is CASQGQPNTGELFF. Together with reference TRBV5-6 and TRBJ2-2, the CDR3 gives the full variable domain: DAGVTQSPTHLIKTRGQQVTLRCSPKSGHDTVSWYQQALGQGPQFIFQYYEEEERQRGNFPDRFSGHQFPNYSSELNVNALLLGDSALYLCASQGQPNTGELFFGEGSRLTVL.

This clone came up once. The V gene is TRBV7-9, the J gene TRBJ1-5; TRBD1 might be the D (5 bases). CDR1 is SEHNR, CDR2 FQNEAQ, per germline (reference sequence). V was clipped by 5 bases and J by 3 bases, with 20 bases between them. The CDR3 covers 17 residues. The CDR3 DNA reads TGTGCCAGCAGCCCAGATCCTGGGGCGTGGGACAATCAGCCCCAGCATTTT. As protein: CASSPDPGAWDNQPQHF.

The sample holds one count of this clone. The chain is built from TRBV2 and TRBJ2-1; TRBD2 matches 10 bases. CDR1 and CDR2 (germline): SNHLY, FYNNEI. CDR3 length: 16 residues. V lost 7 bases and J lost 1; bases outside the gene matches: 7. CDR3: CASTTSGIVSYNEQFF. The CDR3 nucleotides read TGTGCCAGCACTACTAGCGGGATTGTATCCTACAATGAGCAGTTCTTC.

The rearrangement uses TRBV5-1 and TRBJ1-4; 7 bases line up with TRBD1. This CDR3 region has 15 residues. Germline values: CDR1 SGHRS, CDR2 YFSETQ. Germline trimming cut 5 bases from V and 8 bases from J; bases unmatched to any gene: 12. This chain's CDR3 is CASRRRGPGEEKLFF. The CDR3 DNA reads as TGCGCCAGCAGAAGAAGGGGGCCGGGCGAGGAAAAACTGTTTTTT.

The chain is built from TRBV5-6 and TRBJ2-7; 8 bases align to TRBD1. There are 15 residues in the CDR3. Germline assignment: CDR1 SGHDT and CDR2 YYEEEE. V gave up 4 bases and J gave up 3 bases; unmatched junction bases: 9. The CDR3 protein is CASSGYGQGFYEQYV. The CDR3 nucleotides are TGTGCCAGCAGCGGCTATGGACAGGGTTTCTACGAGCAGTACGTC.

The V gene is TRBV19, the J gene TRBJ2-2; D unresolved. Trimming pared 5 bases from V and 0 bases from J, leaving 7 bases between. CDR1 is LNHDA and CDR2 is SQIVND in the germline V gene (reference sequence). The CDR3 totals 14 residues. CDR3 in DNA: TGTGCCAGTAGTCCTAGACCGAACACCGGGGAGCTGTTTTTT. As protein: CASSPRPNTGELFF. The complete variable domain, with remaining parts taken from reference TRBV19 and TRBJ2-2, reads DGGITQSPKYLFRKEGQNVTLSCEQNLNHDAMYWYRQDPGQGLRLIYYSQIVNDFQKGDIAEGYSVSREKKESFPLTVTSAQKNPTAFYLCASSPRPNTGELFFGEGSRLTVL.

This clone was counted a single time. The chain recombines TRBV29-1 with TRBJ2-1, with D perhaps TRBD1 (5 bases). Deletions cut 4 bases from V and 1 base from J, with 11 bases between. In germline, CDR1 is SQVTM, CDR2 ANQGSEA. CDR3 length: 14 amino acids. The CDR3 DNA follows: TGCAGCGTTGTTGGGGCGTATTCCTACAATGAGCAGTTCTTC. It specifies CSVVGAYSYNEQFF.

The chain recombines TRBV6-2 or TRBV6-3 with TRBJ2-7; D is unresolved. The germline V gene encodes CDR1 MNHEY and CDR2 SVGEGT. The CDR3 extends over 11 amino acids. Trimming removed 4 bases from V and 5 bases from J, with 6 bases in between. The CDR3 nucleotides are TGTGCCAGCAGTTTGGGCAACGAGCAGTACGTC. It translates to CASSLGNEQYV.

The rearrangement links TRBV9 to TRBJ1-6; the D gene is possibly TRBD1 (6 bases). The CDR3 runs 15 residues. Deletions cut 3 bases from V and 7 bases from J, with 14 bases between. CDR1 and CDR2 from the germline V gene are SGDLS and YYNGEE. The DNA for the CDR3 is TGTGCCAGCAGCGCAGGACAGATGCGCAATTCACCCCTCCACTTT. This encodes CASSAGQMRNSPLHF.

This clone turned up a few times. Within the sample, other DNA sequences also encode this same CDR3. The rearrangement links TRBV5-1 to TRBJ1-1; D perhaps matches TRBD1 (6 bases). Germline assignment: CDR1 SGHRS and CDR2 YFSETQ. Trimming took 0 bases from V and 1 from J, leaving 7 bases between them. This CDR3 spans 14 amino acids. CDR3 coding DNA: TGCGCCAGCAGCTTGGACAGGGCGAACACTGAAGCTTTCTTT. It translates to CASSLDRANTEAFF.

The chain carries TRBV6-2 or TRBV6-3 and TRBJ2-2, with 8 nucleotides matching TRBD2. After removal of 1 base from V and 6 bases from J, the junction contained 1 base not matched to a gene. There are 14 residues in the CDR3. The germline V gene encodes CDR1 MNHEY and CDR2 SVGEGT. CDR3 amino acids: CASSYYGGAGELFF. In DNA form, the CDR3 reads TGTGCCAGCAGTTACTACGGGGGGGCCGGGGAGCTGTTTTTT.

The V gene is TRBV11-2, the J gene TRBJ2-1, with 10 bases matching TRBD2. V trimming: 1 base; J trimming: 6 bases; junction bases outside the gene matches: 3. The CDR3 totals 15 residues. Germline V gene data show CDR1 as SGHAT and CDR2 as FQNNGV. The CDR3 here is CASSLAASGSNEQFF. The DNA for the CDR3 is TGTGCCAGCAGCTTAGCGGCTAGCGGGAGCAATGAGCAGTTCTTC.

V gene TRBV4-1 combines with J gene TRBJ2-4; 11 bases line up with TRBD2. This CDR3 comprises 18 residues. Germline values: CDR1 MGHRA, CDR2 YSYEKL. Trimming at V came to 4 bases and at J to 0 bases, leaving 8 bases not matched to a gene. The CDR3 nucleotides are TGCGCCAGCAGCCTCGGGACTAGCGGAGCCTTAGCCAAAAACATTCAGTACTTC. It yields the protein CASSLGTSGALAKNIQYF.

The chain combines TRBV6-4 with TRBJ1-1, with 8 nucleotides matching TRBD1. Per the germline V gene, CDR1 is MRHNA and CDR2 is SNTAGT. The ends lost 3 bases at V and 5 bases at J; junction bases unmatched: 2. The CDR3 is 13 residues long. CDR3 nucleotides: TGTGCCAGCAGTGAACAGGGGGGGACTGAAGCTTTCTTT. Its protein is CASSEQGGTEAFF.

The chain couples TRBV6-2 or TRBV6-3 to TRBJ2-3; TRBD1 might be the D (5 bases). Germline CDR1 and CDR2: MNHEY and SVGEGT. The V and J ends lost 4 bases and 4 bases respectively, with 9 bases between them. There are 13 residues in the CDR3. In nucleotides, the CDR3 is TGTGCCAGCAGTTCCACAGGTCCAGATACGCAGTATTTT. Its protein is CASSSTGPDTQYF.

The V and J genes are TRBV27 and TRBJ2-2; 7 nucleotides match TRBD2. The J segment lost 4 bases and the V segment lost 0 bases, leaving 8 bases of the junction unmatched. This CDR3 spans 17 amino acids. CDR1 is MNHEY, CDR2 SMNVEV, per germline (reference sequence). The CDR3 DNA is TGTGCCAGCAGTTTATCAGGCGGGAGTCCGGTCACCGGGGAGCTGTTTTTT. It encodes CASSLSGGSPVTGELFF.

The rearrangement links TRBV4-3 to TRBJ2-2; weak D call: TRBD1 (6 bases). Germline V gene data show CDR1 as LGHNA and CDR2 as YSLEER. Trimming shortened V by 4 bases and J by 4 bases, and 16 bases separated the two germline ends. This CDR3 has 16 residues. The CDR3 region is CASSRHGTPFTGELFF. The DNA for the CDR3 is TGCGCCAGCAGCCGTCACGGGACACCTTTCACCGGGGAGCTGTTTTTT.

J is TRBJ1-5 and V is TRBV10-2; TRBD1 matches 7 bases. Germline-derived CDR1 and CDR2 are WSHSY and SAAADI. The trim removed 2 bases at V and 6 bases at J, leaving 7 bases unmatched. The CDR3 totals 15 residues. The CDR3 loop is CASSELPGGPQPQHF. In nucleotides, the CDR3 is TGCGCCAGCAGTGAGCTGCCAGGGGGACCTCAGCCCCAGCATTTT.

This clone was recorded only once. The V gene is TRBV7-2, the J gene TRBJ2-3, with TRBD2 matching over 8 bases. Trimming removed 3 bases from V and 3 bases from J; junction bases left unmatched: 11. Germline V lookup: CDR1 SGHTA, CDR2 FQGNSA. CDR3 length: 17 amino acids. The chain's CDR3 is CASSLVPRASGTDTQYF. Here the CDR3 DNA reads TGTGCCAGCAGCTTGGTACCTCGGGCTAGCGGGACAGATACGCAGTATTTT. Full variable domain (missing parts from reference TRBV7-2 and TRBJ2-3): GAGVSQSPSNKVTEKGKDVELRCDPISGHTALYWYRQSLGQGLEFLIYFQGNSAPDKSGLPSDRFSAERTGGSVSTLTIQRTQQEDSAVYLCASSLVPRASGTDTQYFGPGTRLTVL.

The V gene is TRBV7-2, the J gene TRBJ2-3, with 9 bases aligning to TRBD2. The CDR3 is made up of 13 amino acids. Germline values: CDR1 SGHTA, CDR2 FQGNSA. J gave up 11 bases and V 5 bases, and 8 bases lay outside the gene matches. CDR3 sequence (DNA): TGTGCCAGCAGCCCTTTTAGCGGGAGTTTGCAGTATTTT. Translation: CASSPFSGSLQYF.